A selection of T cell receptor beta chains follows, all from one sample in a study of cytomegalovirus exposure and HLA in healthy donors. The method was immunoSEQ multiplex PCR; TCRdb's version includes in-frame clones alone and lacks a portion of them. The sample carries fewer than 200,000 clones, more than 70% recorded once. Input material: PBMCs. Receptors originate from a girl under 18 in good health and CMV-seronegative. Each CDR3 is given without its conserved first and last residue. A D gene is named only where the DNA matches it firmly.

D: .; J: TRBJ1-2; V: TRBV2; CDR3: ASSDLQQYGYT
D: TRBD1; J: TRBJ1-5; V: TRBV6-1; CDR3: ASSVQGANQPQH
D: TRBD1; J: TRBJ2-1; V: TRBV5-5; CDR3: ASSLTGEQF
D: .; J: TRBJ2-2; V: TRBV7-9; CDR3: ASSLRGTGELF
D: .; J: TRBJ2-1; V: TRBV11-2; CDR3: ASSLGLSNEQF
D: .; J: TRBJ2-1; V: TRBV5-4; CDR3: ASSRGGGISYNEQF
D: .; J: TRBJ1-1; V: TRBV4-1; CDR3: ASSQDRGGFNTEAF
D: .; J: TRBJ1-5; V: TRBV29-1; CDR3: SVEIGGEPQH
D: .; J: TRBJ1-1; V: TRBV27; CDR3: ASTPLAGVGTEAF
D: .; J: TRBJ1-2; V: TRBV11-2; CDR3: ASSYGPGDYGYT
D: TRBD1; J: TRBJ1-6; V: TRBV30; CDR3: AWSVQGVSPLH
D: .; J: TRBJ2-1; V: TRBV18; CDR3: ASSRVGEDEQF
D: TRBD1; J: .; V: TRBV30; CDR3: AWAQGYEQY